Following are 5 T cell receptor beta chains from one sample sequenced in a study of blood T cell repertoires in COVID-19. Sequencing was performed with immunoSEQ multiplex PCR; in TCRdb, only in-frame clones are kept and a portion is missing. The data contain 90,000 to 110,000 clones, around 82% of them singletons. The sequenced sample consisted of peripheral blood. These receptor sequences come from a woman aged 50 to 60 with acute or convalescent COVID-19.

This clone was seen more than once but under ten times. The genes are TRBV2 and TRBJ1-2; possibly TRBD1 for D (6 bases). V lost 4 bases to trimming and J lost 0 bases, with 9 bases between them. The CDR3 covers 14 residues. Germline lookup yields CDR1 SNHLY and CDR2 FYNNEI. The CDR3 DNA sequence: TGTGCCAGCAGTGGACAGGCGACTAACTATGGCTACACCTTC. This translates into CASSGQATNYGYTF.

The CDR3 loop reads CASSTRGTGSMDYSNQPQHF. The DNA for the CDR3 is TGTGCCAGTAGTACACGGGGGACAGGGAGTATGGATTATAGCAATCAGCCCCAGCATTTT. The chain is built from TRBV19 and TRBJ1-5; the match to TRBD1 covers 9 bases. The CDR3 is 20 amino acids. Germline CDR1 is LNHDA and CDR2 is SQIVND (reference sequence). V shed 4 bases and J 0 bases; nucleotides not matched to a gene: 16. Using reference TRBV19 and TRBJ1-5 for the parts outside the CDR3, the full variable domain is DGGITQSPKYLFRKEGQNVTLSCEQNLNHDAMYWYRQDPGQGLRLIYYSQIVNDFQKGDIAEGYSVSREKKESFPLTVTSAQKNPTAFYLCASSTRGTGSMDYSNQPQHFGDGTRLSIL.

The chain employs TRBV19 and TRBJ1-1, with 9 bases lining up with TRBD1. With 1 base clipped from V and 7 bases from J, the junction kept 10 bases outside the gene matches. The CDR3 loop spans 16 amino acids. Looked up from germline, CDR1 is LNHDA and CDR2 is SQIVND (reference sequence). The CDR3, as DNA: TGTGCCAGTAGTATAGTTTGGACAGGGGAAAGGTATGAAGCTTTCTTT. Translation: CASSIVWTGERYEAFF.

The count of this clone is one. The chain links TRBV6-6 to TRBJ2-3; D is perhaps TRBD2 (5 bases). Germline V lookup: CDR1 MNHNY, CDR2 SVGAGI (reference sequence). The CDR3 extends over 14 amino acids. V dropped 2 bases and J dropped 5 bases, with 11 bases sitting between them. In DNA, the CDR3 is TGTGCCAGCAGTTACGCCAATCGGGGAGATACGCAGTATTTT. It specifies CASSYANRGDTQYF.

The J gene is TRBJ2-7, the V gene TRBV15; TRBD2 is a possible D gene (6 bases). This CDR3 spans 15 amino acids. V shed 0 bases and J shed 1 base, with 10 bases lying between them. The germline CDR1 and CDR2 sequences are LNHNV and YYDKDF (reference sequence). The CDR3, as DNA: TGTGCCACCAGCAGAGATCTTGGGGGGTCCTACGAGCAGTACTTC. This encodes CATSRDLGGSYEQYF.